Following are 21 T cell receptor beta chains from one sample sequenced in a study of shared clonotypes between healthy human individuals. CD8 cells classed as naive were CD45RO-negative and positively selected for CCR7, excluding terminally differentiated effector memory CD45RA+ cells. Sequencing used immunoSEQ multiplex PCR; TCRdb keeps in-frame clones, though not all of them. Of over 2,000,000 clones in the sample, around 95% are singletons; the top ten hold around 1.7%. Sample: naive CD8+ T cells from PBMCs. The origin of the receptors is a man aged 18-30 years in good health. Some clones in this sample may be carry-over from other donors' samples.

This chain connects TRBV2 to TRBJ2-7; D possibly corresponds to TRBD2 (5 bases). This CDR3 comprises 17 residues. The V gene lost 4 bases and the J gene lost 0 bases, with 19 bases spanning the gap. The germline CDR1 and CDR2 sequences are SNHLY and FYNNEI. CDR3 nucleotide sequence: TGTGCCAGCAGTGTAGGCCCACGGGTGGGGAGCTCCTACGAGCAGTACTTC. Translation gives CASSVGPRVGSSYEQYF.

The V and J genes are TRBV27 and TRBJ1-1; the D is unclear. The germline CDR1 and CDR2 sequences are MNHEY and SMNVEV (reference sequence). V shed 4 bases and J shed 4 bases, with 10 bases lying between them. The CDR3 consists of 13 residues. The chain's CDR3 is CASSSLLSTEAFF. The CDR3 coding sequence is TGTGCCAGCAGTTCTCTGTTGAGCACTGAAGCTTTCTTT.

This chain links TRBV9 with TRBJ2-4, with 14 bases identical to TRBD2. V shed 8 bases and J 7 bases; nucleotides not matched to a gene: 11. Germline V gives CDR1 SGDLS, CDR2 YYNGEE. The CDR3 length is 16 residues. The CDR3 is CASPGLAGETGNIQYF. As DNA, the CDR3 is TGTGCCAGTCCGGGACTAGCGGGAGAGACAGGGAACATTCAGTACTTC.

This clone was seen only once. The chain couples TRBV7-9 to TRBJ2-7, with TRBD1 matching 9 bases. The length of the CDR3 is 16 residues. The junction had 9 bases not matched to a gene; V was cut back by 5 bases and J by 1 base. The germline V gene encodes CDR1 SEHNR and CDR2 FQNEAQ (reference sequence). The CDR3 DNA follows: TGTGCCAGCAGCCCTAGACAGGGGGGTTTGTCCTACGAGCAGTACTTC. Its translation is CASSPRQGGLSYEQYF.

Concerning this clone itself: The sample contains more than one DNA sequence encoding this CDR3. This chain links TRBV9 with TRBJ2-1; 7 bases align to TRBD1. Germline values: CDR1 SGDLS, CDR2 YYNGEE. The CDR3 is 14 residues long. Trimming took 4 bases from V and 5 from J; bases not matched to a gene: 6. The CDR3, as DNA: TGTGCCAGCAGCCCAGCAGGGGGTAACAATGAGCAGTTCTTC. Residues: CASSPAGGNNEQFF. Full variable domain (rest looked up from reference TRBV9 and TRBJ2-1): DSGVTQTPKHLITATGQRVTLRCSPRSGDLSVYWYQQSLDQGLQFLIQYYNGEERAKGNILERFSAQQFPDLHSELNLSSLELGDSALYFCASSPAGGNNEQFFGPGTRLTVL.

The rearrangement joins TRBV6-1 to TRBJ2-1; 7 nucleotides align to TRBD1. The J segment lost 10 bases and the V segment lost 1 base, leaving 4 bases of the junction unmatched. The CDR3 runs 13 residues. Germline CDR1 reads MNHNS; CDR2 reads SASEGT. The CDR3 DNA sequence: TGTGCCAGCAGTGAAGTAAGGGGACAGGAGCAGTTCTTC. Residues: CASSEVRGQEQFF.

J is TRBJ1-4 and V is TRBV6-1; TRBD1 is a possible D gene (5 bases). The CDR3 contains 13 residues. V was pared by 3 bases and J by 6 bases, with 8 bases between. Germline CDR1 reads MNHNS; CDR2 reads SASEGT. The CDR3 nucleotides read TGTGCCAGCAGTGACCGGGACCATGAAAAACTGTTTTTT. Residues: CASSDRDHEKLFF.

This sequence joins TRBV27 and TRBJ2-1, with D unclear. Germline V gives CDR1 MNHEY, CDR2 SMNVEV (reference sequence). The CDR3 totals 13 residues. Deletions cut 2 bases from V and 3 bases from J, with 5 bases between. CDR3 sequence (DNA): TGTGCCAGCAGTTTAACCAACTACAATGAGCAGTTCTTC. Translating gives CASSLTNYNEQFF.

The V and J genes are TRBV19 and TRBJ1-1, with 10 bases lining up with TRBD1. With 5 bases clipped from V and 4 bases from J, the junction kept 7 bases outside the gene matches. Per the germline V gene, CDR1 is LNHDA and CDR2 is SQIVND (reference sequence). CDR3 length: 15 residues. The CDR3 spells CASSLSRTGGTEAFF. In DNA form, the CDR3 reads TGTGCCAGTAGTCTCAGCCGGACAGGGGGCACTGAAGCTTTCTTT.

The CDR3 sequence is CSVLFGGTYNEQFF. DNA of the CDR3: TGCAGCGTTTTATTTGGGGGAACCTACAATGAGCAGTTCTTC. The rearrangement links TRBV29-1 to TRBJ2-1; D might be TRBD1 or TRBD2, each matching 5 bases. Germline V gives CDR1 SQVTM, CDR2 ANQGSEA. The CDR3 runs to 14 residues. V lost 5 bases and J lost 2, with 13 bases in between.

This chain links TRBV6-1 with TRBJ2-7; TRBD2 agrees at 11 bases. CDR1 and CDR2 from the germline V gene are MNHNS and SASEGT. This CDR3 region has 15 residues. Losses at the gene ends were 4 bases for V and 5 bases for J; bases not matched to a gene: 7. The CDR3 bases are TGTGCCAGCAGTGCAACTAGCGGGAGAGAGAACGAGCAGTACTTC. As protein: CASSATSGRENEQYF.

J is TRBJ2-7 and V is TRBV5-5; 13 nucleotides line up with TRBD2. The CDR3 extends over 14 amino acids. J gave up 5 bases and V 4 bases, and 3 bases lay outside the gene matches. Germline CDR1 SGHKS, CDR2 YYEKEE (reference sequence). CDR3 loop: CASSDGLAGDEQYF. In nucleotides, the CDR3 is TGTGCCAGCAGCGACGGACTAGCGGGAGACGAGCAGTACTTC.

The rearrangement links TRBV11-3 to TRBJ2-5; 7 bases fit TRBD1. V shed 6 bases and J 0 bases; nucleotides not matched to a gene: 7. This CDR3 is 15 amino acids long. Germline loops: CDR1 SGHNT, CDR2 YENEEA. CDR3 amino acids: CASSDRANDQETQYF. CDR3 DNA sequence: TGTGCCAGCAGTGACAGGGCTAATGACCAAGAGACCCAGTACTTC.

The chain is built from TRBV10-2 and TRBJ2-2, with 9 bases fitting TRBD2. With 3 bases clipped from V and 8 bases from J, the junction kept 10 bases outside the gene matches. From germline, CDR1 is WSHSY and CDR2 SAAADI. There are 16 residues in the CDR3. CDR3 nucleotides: TGCGCCAGCAGTGATGTTAGCGGGAGTTTCTCTGGGGAGCTGTTTTTT. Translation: CASSDVSGSFSGELFF.

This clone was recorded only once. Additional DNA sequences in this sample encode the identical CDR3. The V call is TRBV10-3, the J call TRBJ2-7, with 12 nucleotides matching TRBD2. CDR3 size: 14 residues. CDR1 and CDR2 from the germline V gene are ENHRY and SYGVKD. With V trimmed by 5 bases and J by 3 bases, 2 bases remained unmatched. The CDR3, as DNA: TGTGCCATCAGTCCGGGACTAGCGGGCTACGAGCAGTACTTC. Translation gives CAISPGLAGYEQYF.

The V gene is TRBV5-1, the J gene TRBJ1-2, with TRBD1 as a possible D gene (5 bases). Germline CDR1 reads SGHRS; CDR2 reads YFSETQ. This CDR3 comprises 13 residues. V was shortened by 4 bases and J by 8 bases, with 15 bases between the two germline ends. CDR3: CASSHGTTVGYTF. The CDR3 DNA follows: TGCGCCAGCAGCCATGGGACGACGGTCGGCTACACCTTC. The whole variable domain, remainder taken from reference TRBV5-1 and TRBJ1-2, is KAGVTQTPRYLIKTRGQQVTLSCSPISGHRSVSWYQQTPGQGLQFLFEYFSETQRNKGNFPGRFSGRQFSNSRSEMNVSTLELGDSALYLCASSHGTTVGYTFGSGTRLTVV.

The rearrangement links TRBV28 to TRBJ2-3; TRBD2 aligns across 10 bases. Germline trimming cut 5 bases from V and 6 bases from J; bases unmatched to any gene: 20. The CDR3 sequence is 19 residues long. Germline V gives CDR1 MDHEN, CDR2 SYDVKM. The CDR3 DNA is TGTGCCAGCAGTCTTTCCCTAGCGGGAGAACCGATATTGCGTGATACGCAGTATTTT. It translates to CASSLSLAGEPILRDTQYF.

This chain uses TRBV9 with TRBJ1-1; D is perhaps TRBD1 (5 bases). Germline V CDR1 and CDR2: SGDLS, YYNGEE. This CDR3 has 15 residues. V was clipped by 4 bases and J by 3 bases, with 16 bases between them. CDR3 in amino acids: CASSFAGTVDTEAFF. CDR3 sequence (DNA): TGTGCCAGCAGCTTCGCCGGGACCGTAGACACTGAAGCTTTCTTT.

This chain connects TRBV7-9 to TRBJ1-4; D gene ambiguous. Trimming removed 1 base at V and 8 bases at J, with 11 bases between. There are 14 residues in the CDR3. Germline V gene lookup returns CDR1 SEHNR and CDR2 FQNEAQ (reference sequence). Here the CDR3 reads CASSLVQHGEKLFF. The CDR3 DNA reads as TGTGCCAGCAGCTTAGTCCAACATGGCGAAAAACTGTTTTTT.

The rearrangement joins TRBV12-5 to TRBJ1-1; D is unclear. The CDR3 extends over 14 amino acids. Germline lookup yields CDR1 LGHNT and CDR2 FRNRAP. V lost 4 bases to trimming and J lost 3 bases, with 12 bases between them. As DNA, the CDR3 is TGTGCTAGTGGTTACCAGGCGGGAGACACTGAAGCTTTCTTT. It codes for CASGYQAGDTEAFF.

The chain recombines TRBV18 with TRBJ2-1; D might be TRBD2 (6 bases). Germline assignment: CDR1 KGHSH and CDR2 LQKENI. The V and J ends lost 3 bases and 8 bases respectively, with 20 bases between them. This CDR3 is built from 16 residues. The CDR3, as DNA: TGTGCCAGCTCACCGGTCGGCAGGAGGGTTGGCGATGAGCAGTTCTTC. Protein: CASSPVGRRVGDEQFF.